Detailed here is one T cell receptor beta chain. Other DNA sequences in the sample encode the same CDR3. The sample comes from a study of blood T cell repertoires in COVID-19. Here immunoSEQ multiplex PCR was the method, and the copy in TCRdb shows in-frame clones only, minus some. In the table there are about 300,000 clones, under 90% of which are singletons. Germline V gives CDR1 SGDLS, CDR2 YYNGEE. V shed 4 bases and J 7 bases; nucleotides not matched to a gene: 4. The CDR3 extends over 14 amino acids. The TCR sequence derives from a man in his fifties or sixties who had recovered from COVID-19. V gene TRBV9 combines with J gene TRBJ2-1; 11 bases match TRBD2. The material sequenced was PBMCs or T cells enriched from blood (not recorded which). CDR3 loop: CASSPRLAGNEQFF. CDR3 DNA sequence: TGTGCCAGCAGCCCACGACTAGCGGGAAATGAGCAGTTCTTC.